This T cell receptor beta chain emerged from a study of T cells after yellow fever vaccination (dated by TCRdb to between 2018 and 2020). Background on the whole study: The SMART-Seq v4 Ultra Low Input RNA kit was used to prepare libraries from fractions with low cell numbers. The cohort comprised two healthy male donors, one aged 18 to 30 and one aged 30 to 40 years. Bulk PBMC replicates and cell subsets were isolated from blood drawn at multiple timepoints before and after both primary and secondary immunization. To follow T-cell clones before and after primary and booster YFV17D yellow fever vaccination, bulk TCR alpha and beta repertoires were sequenced over time.

To note about this clonotype: Its antigen specificity is not known. The record has no base qualities; no much larger clone is one base away.

Overall study results and their limits: The secondary T-cell response was found to be weaker but faster than the primary response, with a peak reached on day 5 rather than on day 15. After the booster, most of the clones that had expanded following primary vaccination were detected again (almost 98% of CD4 and roughly 88% of CD8), which suggests that memory was broadly maintained. Only a couple of donors were included in the study, so the extent to which the findings can be generalized is limited. A small share of clonotypes occurred in both CD4 and CD8 compartments, likely arising from convergent recombination. Computational filtering was needed because FACS-sorted repertoires could contain abundant contaminating clonotypes from the bulk population.

Synthesis of TCR cDNA relied on 5'RACE template switching, a step that introduced a universal primer site along with unique molecular identifiers. Priming of cDNA synthesis was performed from both the TCR alpha and TCR beta constant segments. Library amplification used two PCR steps, and the second PCR step added sample barcodes and sequencing adapters. Sequencing of the libraries was done on either Illumina HiSeq 2500 (2x100 bp) or NovaSeq (2x150 bp). On the authors' methods: Demultiplexing of reads and collapsing into UMI consensus sequences were performed with MIGEC, and V(D)J alignment was carried out with MiXCR. Clonotypes responding to the vaccine were identified with edgeR on replicate PBMC samples, with the criteria of FDR below 0.01 and a log2 fold change above 5 up to day 15. Bulk clonotypes were assigned CD4 or CD8 identity according to which sequenced CD4 or CD8 repertoire held them at higher abundance. The public reads were reprocessed in TCRdb via fastp at Q25 and MiXCR, keeping in-frame beta chains. Under each unique CDR3 protein, matching rows form one entry showing the most common genes and DNA. The V and J calls, along with clone size, are taken from TCRdb and not from the paper's own processing. This sample lists 510,000 or so distinct CDR3 sequences; 15% to 20% were detected once. The ten largest make up approximately 15% of the sample.

What this sample's treatment or condition label stands for: live attenuated yellow fever vaccine strain. At every blood-draw timepoint, two biological replicates of bulk PBMCs were collected. PBMCs were isolated from peripheral blood using a standard Ficoll-Paque protocol. RNA was extracted with TriZol from bulk PBMCs, CD4 and CD8 fractions, and dextramer-positive and dextramer-negative fractions. The CDR3, cysteine through phenylalanine, is 12 amino acids long. Only the CDR3 part of the read is kept: 36 bases, read in frame from the first base. V is pared back by 4 bases and J by 3 bases, with 10 bases lying between the germline termini. Taken from the germline V gene, the CDR1 and CDR2 loops are SQVTM and ANQGSEA.

The V gene is TRBV29-1 and the J gene is TRBJ2-7; D gene: possibly TRBD1, on 5 matching bases. The sample here was PBMCs, taken 15 days after the yellow fever booster vaccination. This receptor was obtained from a man aged 25 to 45 who received the YFV17D yellow fever vaccine. The DNA sequence is TGCAGCGTTGGCCGACAGCACTACGAGCAGTACTTC. The resulting protein is CSVGRQHYEQYF.